This T cell receptor (beta chain) was recorded in a study of Graves' ophthalmopathy and Graves' hyperthyroidism. Study-level points and caveats: Ophthalmopathy could be told apart from stable hyperthyroidism by a 13-signature model (around 90% sensitivity, approximately 81% specificity).

Scientists amplified the TCR beta CDR3 regions from RNA transcripts. HTBI-primed first-round RT-PCR preceded second-round multiplex PCR. TCRdb re-called the multiplex PCR reads with MiXCR, one entry per CDR3 protein. The top ten clones hold approximately 13% of a sample with under 350,000 distinct CDR3 sequences, roughly 15% of them seen once. Points on this clonotype: Its antigen is unknown. A much larger clone differs from this one at a single base, so this may be a read error.

This CDR3 spans 13 amino acids. Germline-derived CDR1 and CDR2 are MNHNS and SASEGT. This TCR was sampled from an adult man with Graves' ophthalmopathy. V gene TRBV6-1 combines with J gene TRBJ1-5; 7 bases are shared with TRBD1. The sample was peripheral blood. The CDR3 DNA sequence: TGTGCCGGCAGCAACAGGGGCAGTCAGCCCCAGCATTTT. Translated, it gives CAGSNRGSQPQHF.